These T cell receptor beta chains were read from a single sample in a study of blood T cell repertoires in COVID-19. TCRdb's table, derived via immunoSEQ multiplex PCR, lists solely in-frame clones and lacks some. The profile covers roughly 180,000 clones, with approximately 85% appearing a single time and more than 7% taken by the ten largest. The sample was peripheral blood. Every receptor here comes from an older woman with COVID-19, enrolled during active disease. Each CDR3 is given with its conserved first and last residue. D genes are given only for firm matches. Size is stated for part of the rows, as once, few or many counts, or as a class when the clone is expanded.

V gene,J gene,D gene,clone size,CDR3 protein,CDR3 DNA
TRBV5-1,TRBJ1-3,NA,few,CASSLGTSLSGNTIYF,TGCGCCAGCAGCTTGGGGACAAGCCTCTCTGGAAACACCATATATTTT
TRBV7-2,TRBJ2-7,NA,NA,CASSLGTGTHYEQYF,TGTGCCAGCAGCTTAGGAACCGGGACTCACTACGAGCAGTACTTC
TRBV27,TRBJ1-2,TRBD1,NA,CASGTDYGYTF,TGTGCCAGCGGGACAGACTATGGCTACACCTTC
TRBV7-2,TRBJ2-3,NA,NA,CASSSGWGRDTQYF,TGTGCCAGCAGCTCCGGCTGGGGGCGGGATACGCAGTATTTT
TRBV11-2,TRBJ1-4,NA,NA,CASSWGGGWDEKLFF,TGTGCCAGCAGCTGGGGAGGAGGATGGGACGAAAAACTGTTTTTT
TRBV6-5,TRBJ1-2,NA,NA,CASSSGTYANYGYTF,TGTGCCAGCAGCAGCGGGACCTATGCTAACTATGGCTACACCTTC
TRBV6-5,TRBJ2-7,TRBD1,few,CASSRTGQSYEQYF,TGTGCCAGCAGTCGGACAGGTCAATCCTACGAGCAGTACTTC
TRBV9,TRBJ2-2,NA,NA,CASSVSLAEPNTGELFF,TGTGCCAGCAGCGTAAGCCTAGCTGAACCGAACACCGGGGAGCTGTTTTTT
TRBV19,TRBJ2-2,TRBD2,NA,CASSIDHLAGLDTGELFF,TGTGCCAGTAGTATAGATCACTTAGCGGGATTGGACACCGGGGAGCTGTTTTTT
TRBV2,TRBJ2-7,NA,NA,CASSDRTVSYEQYF,TGTGCCAGCAGTGATCGGACTGTCTCCTACGAGCAGTACTTC
TRBV23-1,TRBJ1-1,NA,NA,CASSQLEQCNTEAFF,TGCGCCAGCAGTCAATTAGAACAGTGTAACACTGAAGCTTTCTTT
TRBV6-5,TRBJ2-5,NA,once,CASSLRGWETQYF,TGTGCCAGCAGTCTCAGGGGTTGGGAGACCCAGTACTTC
TRBV15,TRBJ2-5,NA,NA,CATSTRGTQETQYF,TGTGCCACCAGCACAAGGGGTACCCAAGAGACCCAGTACTTC
TRBV21-1,TRBJ2-4,NA,NA,CASSARENRRTKNIQYF,TGTGCCAGCAGCGCCCGGGAGAATAGGAGAACCAAAAACATTCAGTACTTC
TRBV14,TRBJ2-2,NA,NA,CASSQDFPGPDTGELFF,TGTGCCAGCAGCCAAGACTTCCCAGGGCCGGACACCGGGGAGCTGTTTTTT
TRBV5-1,TRBJ1-4,TRBD1,once,CASSSSGTGLEKLFF,TGCGCCAGCAGCTCCTCCGGGACAGGACTTGAAAAACTGTTTTTT
TRBV28,TRBJ1-6,NA,NA,CASRMTAPSAPLHF,TGTGCCAGCAGGATGACAGCTCCTTCGGCGCCCCTCCACTTT
TRBV28,TRBJ1-5,NA,NA,CASSFPGYSNQPQHF,TGTGCCAGCAGTTTCCCAGGGTATAGCAATCAGCCCCAGCATTTT
TRBV7-5,TRBJ2-1,NA,many,CARSLAEAGALNEQFF,TGTGCCAGAAGCTTAGCTGAAGCGGGAGCCCTCAATGAGCAGTTCTTC
TRBV5-8,TRBJ1-2,TRBD1,many,CANSGDRGRSGGYTF,TGTGCCAACAGCGGGGACAGGGGTAGGAGTGGTGGCTACACCTTC
TRBV28,TRBJ2-1,TRBD2,NA,CASSLSGRGNEQFF,TGTGCCAGCAGTTTAAGCGGGAGAGGCAATGAGCAGTTCTTC
TRBV9,TRBJ1-6,NA,NA,CASSVFTGNNSPLHF,TGTGCCAGCAGCGTATTTACAGGAAACAATTCACCCCTCCACTTT